In this sample, the clone carrying this TCR beta chain turned up many times. MiXCR, applied by TCRdb to the RT-PCR reads, yields one record per CDR3 protein. The sample lists fewer than 800,000 distinct CDR3 sequences, approximately 15% seen once, with about 3.9% in the top ten. The sequenced sample was memory CD4+ T cells from blood. This TCR was recovered from a female donor in good health, serving as a healthy control.

The CDR3 DNA follows: TGCGCCAGCAGCTTGGTGGCCGGGGAGACCGGCTCCTACGAGCAGTACTTC. The encoded protein is CASSLVAGETGSYEQYF. The chain links TRBV5-1 to TRBJ2-7; maybe TRBD2 (5 bases). Germline V lookup: CDR1 SGHRS, CDR2 YFSETQ. The CDR3 spans 17 residues. Trimming took off 0 bases at V and 0 bases at J, with 16 bases between the two ends.